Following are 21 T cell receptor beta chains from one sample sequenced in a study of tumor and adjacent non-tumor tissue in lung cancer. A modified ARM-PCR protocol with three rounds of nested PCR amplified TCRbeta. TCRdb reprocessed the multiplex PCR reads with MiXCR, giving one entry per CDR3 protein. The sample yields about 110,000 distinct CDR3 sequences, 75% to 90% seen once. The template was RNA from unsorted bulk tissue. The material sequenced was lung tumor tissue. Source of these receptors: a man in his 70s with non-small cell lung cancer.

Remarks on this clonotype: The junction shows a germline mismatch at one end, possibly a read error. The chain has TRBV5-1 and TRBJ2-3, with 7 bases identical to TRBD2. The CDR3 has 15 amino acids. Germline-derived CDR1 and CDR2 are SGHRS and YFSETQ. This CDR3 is CASSTSGVSTETQYF. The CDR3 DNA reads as TGCGCCAGCAGTACGAGCGGGGTGAGCACAGAAACGCAGTATTTT.

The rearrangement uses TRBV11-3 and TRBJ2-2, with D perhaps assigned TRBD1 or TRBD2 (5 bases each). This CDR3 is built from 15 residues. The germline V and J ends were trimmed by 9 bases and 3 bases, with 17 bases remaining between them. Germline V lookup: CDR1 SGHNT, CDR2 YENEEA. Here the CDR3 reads CARNRDGVYTGELFF. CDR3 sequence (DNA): TGTGCCAGGAACCGGGACGGAGTATACACCGGGGAGCTGTTTTTT.

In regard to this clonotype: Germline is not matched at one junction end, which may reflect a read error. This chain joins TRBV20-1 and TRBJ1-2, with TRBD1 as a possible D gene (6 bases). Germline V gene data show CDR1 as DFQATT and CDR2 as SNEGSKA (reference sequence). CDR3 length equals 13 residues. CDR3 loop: CSAETGGSQGYAF. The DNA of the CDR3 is TGCAGTGCCGAGACAGGAGGGTCGCAGGGCTACGCCTTC.

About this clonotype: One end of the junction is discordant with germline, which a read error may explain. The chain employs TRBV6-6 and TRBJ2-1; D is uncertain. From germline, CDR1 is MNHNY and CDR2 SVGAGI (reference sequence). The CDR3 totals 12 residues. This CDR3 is CASSYSTDEQFF. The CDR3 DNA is TGTGCCAGCAGTTACTCGACCGATGAGCAATTCTTC.

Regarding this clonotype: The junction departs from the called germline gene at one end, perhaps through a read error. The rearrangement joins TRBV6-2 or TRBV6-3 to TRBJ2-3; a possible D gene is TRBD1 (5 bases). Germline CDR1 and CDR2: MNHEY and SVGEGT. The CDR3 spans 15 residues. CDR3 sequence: CVSSYTRRGSDTQYF. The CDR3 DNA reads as TGTGTCAGCAGTTACACTCGAAGGGGTTCAGATACGCAGTATTTT.

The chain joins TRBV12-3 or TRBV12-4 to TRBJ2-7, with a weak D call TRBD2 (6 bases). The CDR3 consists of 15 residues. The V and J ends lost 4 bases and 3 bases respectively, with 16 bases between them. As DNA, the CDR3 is TGTGCCAGCAGTTCTACCTGGAGGGCGGGCTACGAGCAGTACTTC. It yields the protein CASSSTWRAGYEQYF.

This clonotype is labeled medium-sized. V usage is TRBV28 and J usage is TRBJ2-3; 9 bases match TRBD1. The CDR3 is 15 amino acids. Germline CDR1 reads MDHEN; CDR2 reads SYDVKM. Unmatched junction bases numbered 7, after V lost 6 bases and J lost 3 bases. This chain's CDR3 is CASRGQGRRTDTQYF. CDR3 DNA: TGTGCCAGCAGAGGACAGGGGAGAAGAACAGATACGCAGTATTTT.

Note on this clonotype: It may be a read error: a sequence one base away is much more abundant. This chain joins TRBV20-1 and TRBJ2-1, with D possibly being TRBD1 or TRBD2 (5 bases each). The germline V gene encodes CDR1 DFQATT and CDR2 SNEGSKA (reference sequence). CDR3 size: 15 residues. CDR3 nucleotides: TGCAGTGCTAGACCAGGGACGGCCTATAACAATAAGCAGTTCTTC. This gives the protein CSARPGTAYNNKQFF.

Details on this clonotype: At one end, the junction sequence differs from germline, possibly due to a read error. CDR3 bases: TGTGCCACCAGTGATTTCTATGAGACCCGGTACTTC. This translates into CATSDFYETRYF. The chain uses TRBV24-1 and TRBJ2-5; D unclear. Per the germline V gene, CDR1 is KGHDR and CDR2 is SFDVKD. The CDR3 is 12 amino acids.

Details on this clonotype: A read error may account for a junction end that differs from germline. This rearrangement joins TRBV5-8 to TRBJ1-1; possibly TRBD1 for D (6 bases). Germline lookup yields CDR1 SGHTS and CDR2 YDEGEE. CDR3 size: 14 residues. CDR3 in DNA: TGTGCCGGCAGCTCCCGGTCTAGGGACACTGAAGCCTTCTTT. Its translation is CAGSSRSRDTEAFF. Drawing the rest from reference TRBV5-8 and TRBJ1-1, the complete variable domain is EAGVTQSPTHLIKTRGQQATLRCSPISGHTSVYWYQQALGLGLQFLLWYDEGEERNRGNFPPRFSGRQFPNYSSELNVNALELEDSALYLCAGSSRSRDTEAFFGQGTRLTVV.

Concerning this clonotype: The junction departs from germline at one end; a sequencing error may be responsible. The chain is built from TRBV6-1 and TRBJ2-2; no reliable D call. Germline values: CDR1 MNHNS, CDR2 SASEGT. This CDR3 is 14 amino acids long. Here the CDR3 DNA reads TGTGCCAACAGTGAATTGACGGGCACCGGGGAGCTGTTTTTT. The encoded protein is CANSELTGTGELFF.

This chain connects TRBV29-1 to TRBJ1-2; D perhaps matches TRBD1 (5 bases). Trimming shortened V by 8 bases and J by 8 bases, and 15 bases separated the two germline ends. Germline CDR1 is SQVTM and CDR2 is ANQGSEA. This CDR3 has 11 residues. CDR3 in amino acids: CSIVTGRGYTF. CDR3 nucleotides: TGCAGCATTGTCACAGGTCGGGGCTACACCTTC.

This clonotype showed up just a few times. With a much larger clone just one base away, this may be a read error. The CDR3 protein is CASSLLQGATLGETQHF. The CDR3 nucleotides are TGTGCCAGCAGCTTGTTACAGGGGGCTACCCTCGGGGAGACCCAGCACTTC. V and J are TRBV5-6 and TRBJ2-5; 9 bases are a match to TRBD1. Germline loops: CDR1 SGHDT, CDR2 YYEEEE. The CDR3 runs to 17 residues.

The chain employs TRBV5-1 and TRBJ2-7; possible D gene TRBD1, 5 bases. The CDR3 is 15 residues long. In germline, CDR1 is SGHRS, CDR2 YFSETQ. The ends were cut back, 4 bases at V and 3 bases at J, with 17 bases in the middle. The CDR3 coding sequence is TGCGCCAGCAGCCCCGACCACGGCAGGGTCTACGAGCAGTACTTC. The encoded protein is CASSPDHGRVYEQYF.

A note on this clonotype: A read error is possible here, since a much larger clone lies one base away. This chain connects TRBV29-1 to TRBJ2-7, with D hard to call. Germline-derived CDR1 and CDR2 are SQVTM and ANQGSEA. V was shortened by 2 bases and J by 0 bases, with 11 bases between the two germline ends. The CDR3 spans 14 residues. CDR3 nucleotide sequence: TGCAGCGTTGAATGGGCAAGGAGCTCCTACGAGCAGTACTTC. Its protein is CSVEWARSSYEQYF.

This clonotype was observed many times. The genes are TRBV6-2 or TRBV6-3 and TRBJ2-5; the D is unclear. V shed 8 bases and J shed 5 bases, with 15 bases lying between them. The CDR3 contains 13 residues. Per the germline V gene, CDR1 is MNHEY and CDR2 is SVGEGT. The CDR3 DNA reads TGTGCCAGCTCCCGGGCGGCGTGGGAGACCCAGTACTTC. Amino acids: CASSRAAWETQYF.

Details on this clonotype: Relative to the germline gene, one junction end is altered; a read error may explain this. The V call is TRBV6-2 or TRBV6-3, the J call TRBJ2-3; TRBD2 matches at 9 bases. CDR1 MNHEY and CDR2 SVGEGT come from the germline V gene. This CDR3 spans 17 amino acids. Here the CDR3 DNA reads TGTGCCAGCAGCTTACGGGGGACTAGCAGAACCACAGATACGCAGTTTTTT. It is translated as CASSLRGTSRTTDTQFF.

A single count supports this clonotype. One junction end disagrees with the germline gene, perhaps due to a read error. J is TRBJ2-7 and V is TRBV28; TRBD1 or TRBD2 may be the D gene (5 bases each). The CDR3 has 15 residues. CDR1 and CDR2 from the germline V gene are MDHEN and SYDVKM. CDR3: CVSSLWGFGSYEQYF. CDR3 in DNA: TGTGTCAGCAGTTTATGGGGGTTCGGGTCTTACGAGCAGTACTTC.

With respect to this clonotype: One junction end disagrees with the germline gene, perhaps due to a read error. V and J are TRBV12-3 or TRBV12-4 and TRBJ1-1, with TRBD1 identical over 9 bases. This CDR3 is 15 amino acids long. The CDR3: CASSSGTGMNTEAVF. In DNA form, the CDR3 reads TGTGCCAGCAGTAGCGGGACAGGGATGAATACTGAAGCTGTCTTT.

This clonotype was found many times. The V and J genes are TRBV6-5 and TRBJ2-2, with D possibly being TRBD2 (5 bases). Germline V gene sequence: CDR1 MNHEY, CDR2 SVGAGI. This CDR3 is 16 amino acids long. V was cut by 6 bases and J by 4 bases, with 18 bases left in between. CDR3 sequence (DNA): TGTGCCAGCAGCTGGGCCCGAGGGAGAAGCACCGGGGAGCTGTTTTTT. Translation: CASSWARGRSTGELFF.

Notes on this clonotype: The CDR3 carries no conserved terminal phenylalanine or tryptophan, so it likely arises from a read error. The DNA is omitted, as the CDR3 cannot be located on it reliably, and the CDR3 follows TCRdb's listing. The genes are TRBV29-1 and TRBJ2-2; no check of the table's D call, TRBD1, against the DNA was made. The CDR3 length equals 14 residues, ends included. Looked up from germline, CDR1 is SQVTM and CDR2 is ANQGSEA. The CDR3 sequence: CSADVPGGTGELFV.